This T cell receptor (beta chain) was retrieved from a study of OX40 agonist ivuxolimab in advanced cancers. Profiling relied on immunoSEQ multiplex PCR, and the TCRdb table lists in-frame clones only, not all of them. The table lists 77,000 or so clones, around 78% of them singletons. Samples were taken at baseline and on day 1 of cycles 4 and 7. CDR1 is KGHSH, CDR2 LQKENI, per germline. V was clipped by 8 bases and J by 5 bases, with 12 bases between them. The CDR3 contains 13 residues. This clonotype originated in an adult with an advanced solid tumor such as melanoma, head and neck, liver or kidney cancer. The input for sequencing was CD4+ or CD8+ T cells sorted from blood, taken in a trial of the OX40 agonist ivuxolimab. The J gene is TRBJ1-4, the V gene TRBV18, with D tentatively TRBD1 (5 bases). The DNA of the CDR3 is TGTGCCAGCACCGGGACGAGAAATGAAAAACTGTTTTTT. The encoded protein is CASTGTRNEKLFF.